This T cell receptor beta chain is drawn from a study of blood T cell repertoires in COVID-19. About the research overall: The samples span acute and convalescent COVID-19 from the United States, Italy and Spain. From T cells, B-cell-depleted T cells, or PBMCs came the material, which was cDNA or gDNA.

As processed by the authors: It was from reference gene primer amplification that nucleated cell counts were estimated. Profiling relied on immunoSEQ multiplex PCR, and the TCRdb table lists in-frame clones only, not all of them. V, J and clone size were drawn from that table, and D and trimming were deduced from the DNA. The sample carries fewer than 60,000 clones, 81% recorded once. Trimming cost V 0 bases and J 4 bases, with 10 bases left between them. This CDR3 comprises 15 residues. The V gene's germline CDR1 is ENHRY and CDR2 SYGVKD. The V and J genes are TRBV10-3 and TRBJ2-1, with D perhaps matching TRBD2 (5 bases). The sequenced sample was peripheral blood. The sequence came from a woman older than 75 with COVID-19, enrolled during active disease. The CDR3 region is CAISESKGAYNEQFF. For the CDR3, the DNA is TGTGCCATCAGTGAGTCGAAGGGAGCTTACAATGAGCAGTTCTTC.